This T cell receptor (beta chain) was identified in a study of T cell responses to AZD1222 COVID-19 vaccine (dated by TCRdb to the early 2020s). Looking at the study overall: AZD1222 recipients whose second dose came at about 4 weeks and those whose second dose came at about 12 weeks were combined into one group, since spike-specific TCR depth and breadth did not differ between the two schedules. Trial participants were enrolled into age subgroups of 18-55, 56-69 and 70-plus years, which contained about 150, 28 and 57 TCR-sequenced participants, respectively. A total of under 250 trial participants underwent TCR sequencing, of whom about 210 had received two doses of AZD1222 and about 25 had received two doses of the MenACWY control vaccine. The investigation overall reported the following: Nearly half of unique spike-specific TCRs reportedly recognized epitopes outside regions mutated in the B.1.351 and B.1.1.7 variants. In the small 56-69-year group, the increase in depth fell short of significance, most likely because of low power. The vaccine-associated CD4 TCRs covered the entire spike protein, and the dominant responses fell in regions 160-218 and 743-854. Spike-specific TCR breadth and depth rose significantly after two AZD1222 doses compared with day 0 and with MenACWY recipients. Because no samples from the day 14 peak response were available, repertoires could be characterized only after the peak T cell response. Participants were mostly white British and included more females than males, and it was suggested by the authors that clonal diversity may have been underestimated. Only six or seven AZD1222 recipients were SARS-CoV-2 seropositive at baseline, limiting conclusions about previously exposed vaccinees.

The CDR3 regions of human TCRbeta chains were analyzed by immunosequencing. Per the original workflow: TCRs in the repertoires were matched against a reference library of SARS-CoV-2-specific TCRs that had been generated with the MIRA antigen-specificity platform. Breadth was defined as the fraction of unique TCRs that were SARS-CoV-2-associated. Depth was defined as the fraction of total T cells that were SARS-CoV-2-associated. Using the MIRA data, each spike-specific TCR was assigned both to the spike region to which the TCR was reactive and to a CD4 or CD8 class. Log10-transformed breadth and depth values were compared by one-way ANOVA with Sidak's multiple comparisons tests. TCRdb stores this immuneACCESS table with in-frame sequences only. Part of the clones is absent; in the studies checked, under half of the shortfall reflects unresolved V genes, and no reason is known for the rest. That table furnishes V, J and clone size, whereas the DNA furnished D and trimming. The sample has 150,000 or so clones on record, 75% to 95% of them singletons. The ten most abundant clones make up approximately 1.5% of the sample.

Its CDR3 holds 15 amino acids, cysteine through phenylalanine. Of the read, only the CDR3 DNA is kept; its 45 bases are in frame from base 1. The V and J ends are trimmed by 7 bases and 9 bases, leaving 26 bases between them. According to the germline V gene, CDR1 reads SGHRS and CDR2 reads YFSETQ. The time point label, as the study defines it: baseline before first vaccination. Samples from vaccinated people were obtained from the UK trials COV001 and COV002, which included a single-blind randomized controlled phase 2/3 trial of AZD1222 (ChAdOx1 nCoV-19) in healthy adults. For TCRbeta chain sequencing, PBMC samples from trial participants were taken at day 0 and at day 28 after the second dose. About this clone: Its cognate antigen has yet to be identified. Base qualities are missing; no much larger clone stands one base away.

The V and J segments used are TRBV5-1 and TRBJ2-7; the D gene is possibly TRBD2, with 7 bases matching. The receptor's source is an adult in good health. Sequencing used peripheral blood, obtained on day 0 of AZD1222 vaccination. The CDR3 amino acid sequence is: CASSLGGEGPFGQYF. The DNA reads TGCGCCAGCTCCCTAGGGGGGGAGGGCCCTTTCGGGCAGTACTTC.